Listed below are T cell receptor beta chains from one sample, sequenced in a study of shared clonotypes between healthy human individuals. The method was immunoSEQ multiplex PCR; TCRdb's version includes in-frame clones alone and lacks a portion of them. This table holds millions of clones, about 95% found once. The sequenced sample consisted of naive CD4+ T cells sorted from blood. The receptors stem from a man between 18 and 35 years old in good health. The CDR3 runs from the conserved cysteine through the conserved F or W. Fields, in order: D gene, V gene, clone size, J gene, CDR3 protein, CDR3 DNA. D genes are given only for firm matches. Clone size is shown for a subset of rows, as once, few, many or a class of expanded clone.

D gene: NA; V gene: TRBV18; clone size: NA; J gene: TRBJ1-2; CDR3 protein: CASSPTTLGPGYTF; CDR3 DNA: TGTGCCAGCTCACCCACTACTTTGGGCCCCGGCTACACCTTC
D gene: NA; V gene: TRBV6-1; clone size: NA; J gene: TRBJ2-7; CDR3 protein: CASSQQIEQYF; CDR3 DNA: TGTGCCAGCAGTCAACAAATAGAGCAGTACTTC
D gene: TRBD2; V gene: TRBV19; clone size: NA; J gene: TRBJ2-7; CDR3 protein: CASSTRTSGRYSEQYF; CDR3 DNA: TGTGCCAGTAGTACCCGGACTAGCGGGAGATATTCCGAGCAGTACTTC
D gene: TRBD1; V gene: TRBV7-6; clone size: NA; J gene: TRBJ2-5; CDR3 protein: CASSETGTGVETQYF; CDR3 DNA: TGTGCCAGCAGCGAGACCGGGACAGGGGTAGAGACCCAGTACTTC
D gene: TRBD1; V gene: TRBV15; clone size: NA; J gene: TRBJ1-2; CDR3 protein: CATSSEFGQGWGYTF; CDR3 DNA: TGTGCCACCAGCAGCGAGTTTGGACAGGGCTGGGGCTACACCTTC
D gene: NA; V gene: TRBV4-3; clone size: NA; J gene: TRBJ1-3; CDR3 protein: CASSQDAGVGNTIYF; CDR3 DNA: TGCGCCAGCAGCCAAGATGCGGGGGTCGGAAACACCATATATTTT
D gene: TRBD1; V gene: TRBV5-4; clone size: NA; J gene: TRBJ2-7; CDR3 protein: CASSPRTGEIEQYF; CDR3 DNA: TGTGCCAGCAGCCCTCGGACAGGGGAGATCGAGCAGTACTTC
D gene: TRBD1; V gene: TRBV6-5; clone size: NA; J gene: TRBJ1-5; CDR3 protein: CASRPQGVRYQPQHF; CDR3 DNA: TGTGCCAGCAGACCACAGGGGGTAAGGTATCAGCCCCAGCATTTT
D gene: NA; V gene: TRBV28; clone size: once; J gene: TRBJ2-5; CDR3 protein: CASLTRGPRETQYF; CDR3 DNA: TGTGCCAGCCTTACTCGGGGGCCGAGGGAGACCCAGTACTTC
D gene: TRBD2; V gene: TRBV5-1; clone size: NA; J gene: TRBJ2-5; CDR3 protein: CASSLELAGGKTQYF; CDR3 DNA: TGCGCCAGCAGCTTGGAACTAGCGGGAGGAAAGACCCAGTACTTC
D gene: TRBD2; V gene: TRBV4-1; clone size: NA; J gene: TRBJ2-7; CDR3 protein: CASSQDRDYPEEQYF; CDR3 DNA: TGCGCCAGCAGCCAAGATAGGGACTACCCGGAGGAGCAGTACTTC
D gene: NA; V gene: TRBV4-2; clone size: NA; J gene: TRBJ2-2; CDR3 protein: CASSQAPLGLTGELFF; CDR3 DNA: TGTGCCAGCAGCCAAGCCCCCCTAGGGTTAACCGGGGAGCTGTTTTTT
D gene: NA; V gene: TRBV5-1; clone size: many; J gene: TRBJ1-1; CDR3 protein: CASSLESAYTEAFF; CDR3 DNA: TGCGCCAGCAGCTTGGAGTCAGCTTACACTGAAGCTTTCTTT
D gene: NA; V gene: TRBV10-3; clone size: NA; J gene: TRBJ2-5; CDR3 protein: CATSSGGQTQETQYF; CDR3 DNA: TGTGCCACCTCAAGTGGGGGGCAAACTCAAGAGACCCAGTACTTC
D gene: NA; V gene: TRBV6-1; clone size: NA; J gene: TRBJ2-7; CDR3 protein: CASGRDSLDEQYF; CDR3 DNA: TGTGCCAGCGGCCGGGACTCCCTGGACGAGCAGTACTTC
D gene: TRBD1; V gene: TRBV11-2; clone size: NA; J gene: TRBJ2-7; CDR3 protein: CASRQGTEQYF; CDR3 DNA: TGTGCCAGCAGACAGGGGACCGAGCAGTACTTC
D gene: NA; V gene: TRBV25-1; clone size: NA; J gene: TRBJ2-3; CDR3 protein: CASSSGQGIDTQYF; CDR3 DNA: NA
D gene: NA; V gene: TRBV5-1; clone size: NA; J gene: TRBJ2-7; CDR3 protein: CASSLDGAGEQYF; CDR3 DNA: TGCGCCAGCAGCTTGGATGGGGCCGGGGAGCAGTACTTC
D gene: TRBD1; V gene: TRBV5-1; clone size: NA; J gene: TRBJ1-4; CDR3 protein: CASSLAGGIEKLFF; CDR3 DNA: TGCGCCAGCAGCTTGGCAGGGGGCATTGAAAAACTGTTTTTT
D gene: TRBD1; V gene: TRBV7-3; clone size: NA; J gene: TRBJ2-2; CDR3 protein: CASRTTGVNTGELFF; CDR3 DNA: TGTGCCAGCAGAACAACAGGGGTGAACACCGGGGAGCTGTTTTTT
D gene: NA; V gene: TRBV6-5; clone size: NA; J gene: TRBJ1-2; CDR3 protein: CASSYSLLGGDYGYTF; CDR3 DNA: TGTGCCAGCAGTTACTCGTTGTTAGGGGGAGACTATGGCTACACCTTC
D gene: TRBD1; V gene: TRBV7-8; clone size: NA; J gene: TRBJ1-2; CDR3 protein: CASSQGQSYGYTF; CDR3 DNA: TGTGCCAGCAGCCAGGGACAGAGCTATGGCTACACCTTC
D gene: NA; V gene: TRBV28; clone size: NA; J gene: TRBJ2-5; CDR3 protein: CASSSDSIQETQYF; CDR3 DNA: TGTGCCAGCAGTTCGGACAGCATCCAAGAGACCCAGTACTTC
D gene: NA; V gene: TRBV7-9; clone size: NA; J gene: TRBJ2-6; CDR3 protein: CASSLPGSDHSGANVLTF; CDR3 DNA: TGTGCCAGCAGCTTACCAGGGTCTGACCACTCTGGGGCCAACGTCCTGACTTTC
D gene: TRBD1; V gene: TRBV7-9; clone size: NA; J gene: TRBJ1-2; CDR3 protein: CASSQTQGAGGYTF; CDR3 DNA: TGTGCCAGCAGCCAAACCCAGGGGGCAGGTGGCTACACCTTC
D gene: NA; V gene: TRBV30; clone size: NA; J gene: TRBJ1-1; CDR3 protein: CAWDRDTEAFF; CDR3 DNA: TGTGCCTGGGACCGGGACACTGAAGCTTTCTTT
D gene: NA; V gene: TRBV30; clone size: NA; J gene: TRBJ2-7; CDR3 protein: CAWSAGTQQYF; CDR3 DNA: TGTGCCTGGAGCGCCGGGACGCAGCAGTACTTC
D gene: NA; V gene: TRBV21-1; clone size: NA; J gene: TRBJ2-7; CDR3 protein: CASTGAGGQGAYEQYF; CDR3 DNA: TGTGCCAGCACCGGCGCCGGGGGACAGGGGGCTTACGAGCAGTACTTC
D gene: TRBD2; V gene: TRBV6-5; clone size: NA; J gene: TRBJ2-7; CDR3 protein: CASTGASGGLGEQYF; CDR3 DNA: TGTGCCAGCACAGGGGCTAGCGGGGGCCTGGGGGAGCAGTACTTC
D gene: TRBD1; V gene: TRBV11-3; clone size: NA; J gene: TRBJ2-2; CDR3 protein: CASSLRTGATGELFF; CDR3 DNA: TGTGCCAGCAGCTTAAGGACAGGGGCCACCGGGGAGCTGTTTTTT
D gene: NA; V gene: TRBV7-2; clone size: NA; J gene: TRBJ2-3; CDR3 protein: CASSSKRGAKGADTQYF; CDR3 DNA: TGTGCCAGCAGCTCGAAGCGGGGCGCGAAGGGGGCAGATACGCAGTATTTT
D gene: NA; V gene: TRBV6-6; clone size: NA; J gene: TRBJ2-7; CDR3 protein: CASSNKQGLLHEQYF; CDR3 DNA: TGTGCCAGCAGTAATAAACAGGGACTCCTACACGAGCAGTACTTC
D gene: TRBD1; V gene: TRBV5-8; clone size: NA; J gene: TRBJ1-5; CDR3 protein: CASSLGQDINQPQHF; CDR3 DNA: TGTGCCAGCAGCCTTGGACAGGACATCAATCAGCCCCAGCATTTT
D gene: NA; V gene: TRBV21-1; clone size: NA; J gene: TRBJ2-7; CDR3 protein: CASSKKSQSSGTGFYEQYF; CDR3 DNA: TGTGCCAGCAGCAAAAAGTCTCAATCCTCCGGGACAGGGTTCTACGAGCAGTACTTC
D gene: TRBD2; V gene: TRBV7-2; clone size: NA; J gene: TRBJ2-3; CDR3 protein: CASSLGLAGGYRDTQYF; CDR3 DNA: TGTGCCAGCAGCTTAGGGCTAGCGGGAGGGTATCGAGATACGCAGTATTTT
D gene: NA; V gene: TRBV9; clone size: NA; J gene: TRBJ2-2; CDR3 protein: CASSPRSGGGGTGELFF; CDR3 DNA: TGTGCCAGCAGCCCCCGTTCAGGTGGGGGCGGGACCGGGGAGCTGTTTTTT
D gene: NA; V gene: TRBV6-5; clone size: NA; J gene: TRBJ1-3; CDR3 protein: CASIPGNGNTIYF; CDR3 DNA: TGTGCCAGCATCCCAGGGAATGGAAACACCATATATTTT
D gene: TRBD2; V gene: TRBV5-4; clone size: NA; J gene: TRBJ2-3; CDR3 protein: CASSSGLATDTQYF; CDR3 DNA: TGTGCCAGCAGCTCGGGACTAGCTACAGATACGCAGTATTTT
D gene: TRBD1; V gene: TRBV5-1; clone size: NA; J gene: TRBJ2-7; CDR3 protein: CASLGPGGYEQYF; CDR3 DNA: TGCGCCAGCCTCGGACCAGGGGGCTACGAGCAGTACTTC
D gene: NA; V gene: TRBV7-9; clone size: NA; J gene: TRBJ2-6; CDR3 protein: CASSRGTLGANVLTF; CDR3 DNA: TGTGCCAGCAGCCGTGGGACGCTAGGGGCCAACGTCCTGACTTTC
D gene: NA; V gene: TRBV19; clone size: NA; J gene: TRBJ1-5; CDR3 protein: CASSPEGVQPQHF; CDR3 DNA: TGTGCCAGTAGCCCGGAGGGGGTCCAGCCCCAGCATTTT
D gene: NA; V gene: TRBV30; clone size: NA; J gene: TRBJ2-7; CDR3 protein: CAASSSPYEQYF; CDR3 DNA: TGTGCCGCCTCTAGTTCCCCCTACGAGCAGTACTTC
D gene: NA; V gene: TRBV4-3; clone size: once; J gene: TRBJ2-7; CDR3 protein: CASSHSGDGGYEQYF; CDR3 DNA: TGCGCCAGCAGTCATAGCGGAGATGGAGGGTACGAGCAGTACTTC
D gene: TRBD1; V gene: TRBV5-1; clone size: NA; J gene: TRBJ1-2; CDR3 protein: CASSLAGDRGNYGYTF; CDR3 DNA: TGCGCCAGCAGCTTGGCCGGGGACAGGGGAAACTATGGCTACACCTTC
D gene: NA; V gene: TRBV6-1; clone size: NA; J gene: TRBJ1-6; CDR3 protein: CASTKTQDSNSPLHF; CDR3 DNA: TGTGCCAGCACCAAGACCCAGGACAGTAATTCACCCCTCCACTTT
D gene: NA; V gene: TRBV18; clone size: few; J gene: TRBJ2-1; CDR3 protein: CASSPDSNEQFF; CDR3 DNA: TGTGCCAGCTCACCGGACAGCAATGAGCAGTTCTTC
D gene: TRBD2; V gene: TRBV5-1; clone size: NA; J gene: TRBJ2-1; CDR3 protein: CASSLTGTRLSFF; CDR3 DNA: TGCGCCAGCAGCTTAACCGGGACTAGGCTTTCGTTCTTC
D gene: NA; V gene: TRBV12-1; clone size: NA; J gene: TRBJ2-1; CDR3 protein: CASSFELAGYNEQFF; CDR3 DNA: TGTGCCAGCAGCTTTGAGTTAGCGGGGTACAATGAGCAGTTCTTC
D gene: NA; V gene: TRBV2; clone size: NA; J gene: TRBJ2-3; CDR3 protein: CASSAQGFITDTQYF; CDR3 DNA: TGTGCCAGCAGTGCTCAGGGCTTCATCACAGATACGCAGTATTTT
D gene: NA; V gene: TRBV5-1; clone size: NA; J gene: TRBJ1-2; CDR3 protein: CASSSGQMDYGYTF; CDR3 DNA: TGCGCCAGCAGCTCCGGCCAGATGGACTATGGCTACACCTTC